Ten or more counts support the clone carrying this T cell receptor beta chain. Primers used for first-strand cDNA, a TRAV- and TRBV-specific set, covered both alpha and beta chains. The authors ran 15 to 20 PCR cycles to amplify TCRs with a constant-region primer and V-primer adapter. TCRdb ran MiXCR on the reads and lists one entry per CDR3 protein. Found here are 75,000 to 95,000 distinct CDR3 sequences, around 18% of them singletons; the top ten hold about 5.5%. The time point was: before trial treatment. Donors received a regimen that comprised nivolumab, ipilimumab, aspirin, low-dose cyclophosphamide and low-dose radiotherapy. This entry belongs to a study of low-dose radiotherapy and immunotherapy resistance in tumors. Overall study context: Doses of 0.5 Gy per fraction every 2 weeks, totaling 6.5 Gy, went to Cohort 1. Cyclophosphamide infusions of 200 mg/m2 came every two weeks, one day before radiation-immunotherapy.

Per the germline V gene, CDR1 is MNHEY and CDR2 is SVGEGT. V lost 10 bases, J lost 3 bases, and 10 bases lay in between. CDR3 length: 13 residues. Source: PBMCs, taken before treatment. This chain links TRBV6-2 or TRBV6-3 with TRBJ2-6, with D perhaps TRBD2 (5 bases). The receptor was derived from a male donor with prostate cancer. The CDR3 DNA reads TGTGCCACCTCCGGGATTGGGGCCAACGTCCTGACTTTC. It specifies CATSGIGANVLTF.